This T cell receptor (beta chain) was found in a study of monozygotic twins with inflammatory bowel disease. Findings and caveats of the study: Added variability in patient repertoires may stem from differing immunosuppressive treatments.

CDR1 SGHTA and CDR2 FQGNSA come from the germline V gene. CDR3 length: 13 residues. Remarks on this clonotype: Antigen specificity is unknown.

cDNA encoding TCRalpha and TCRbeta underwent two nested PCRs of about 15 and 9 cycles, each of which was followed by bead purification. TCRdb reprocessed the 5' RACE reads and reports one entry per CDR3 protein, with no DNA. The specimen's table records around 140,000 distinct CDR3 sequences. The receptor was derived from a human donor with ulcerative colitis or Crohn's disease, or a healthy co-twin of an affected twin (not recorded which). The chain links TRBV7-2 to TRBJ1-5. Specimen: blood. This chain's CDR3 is CASSQEFNQPQHF.